One T cell receptor (beta chain) is described in this entry. This clonotype was recorded a few times. There is no known antigen for this receptor. Within one base of it there is no much larger clone, and no base qualities were kept. This sample was taken from a study of blood T cells in healthy people across ages (dated by TCRdb to the mid-2010s). Describing the broader study: In model experiments, template switching captured about one uniquely barcoded TCR beta cDNA molecule for every two T cells. The study measured age-related changes in TCR beta repertoire diversity using deep sequencing normalized with unique cDNA molecular identifiers. The donors were split into four age groups: young (average around 15 years), middle-aged (roughly 39), aged (more than 55) and long-lived (approximately 89). The study analyzed two additional independent replicas of 1 million unique cDNA reads from the same blood draw for two donors, one aged 18 to 29 and one aged 80 or older.

The library was produced with 5' RACE. For sequencing, an Illumina HiSeq 2500 was employed. A second PCR of roughly 7 to 11 cycles was performed with a sample-barcoded 5' primer and a J-beta primer mix. A template-switch 5' adaptor carrying 12 random nucleotides introduced a unique molecular identifier onto each TCR beta cDNA molecule. At least 2.5 million CDR3-containing paired-end reads were obtained from each sample. The Mint cDNA synthesis kit, primed by a TRBC-specific oligonucleotide, was used to synthesize first-strand cDNA from all RNA. After uracil-DNA glycosylase treatment, a first 18-cycle PCR used universal primers M1SS and BC2_uni_R on all cDNA. In the source study's methods: Each sample was normalized by randomly selecting 1 million high-quality reads, each carrying a distinct molecular identifier. Instead of being binned into consensus sequences, reads with shared molecular identifiers were discarded. CDR3 identification, clonotype clustering and error correction used MiTCR with a Q25 quality threshold and the strictest error-elimination algorithm. A nonparametric unseen species model with Euler transformation was used to estimate a lower bound on total TCR beta diversity. TCRdb applied fastp at Q25 and MiXCR to the public reads, then kept only in-frame beta chains. CDR3 protein duplicates are merged, each entry listing the most common genes and DNA. The authors' filters were not applied to this entry. Recorded for this sample are 750,000 or so distinct CDR3 sequences; approximately 25% of them occurred a single time. The top ten constitute 9.4% of the sample.

Overall results and qualifications from the work: The CMV infection status of donors was not known, potentially confounding age-related changes in expanded clonotypes. A strong correlation was found between observed TCR beta diversity and the percentage of naive T cells measured by flow cytometry. Estimates of total diversity based on one million sequenced T cells were considered lower bounds and underestimates. Observed TCR beta diversity per million T cells fell roughly linearly with age, and a significant reduction was already apparent by age roughly 40. Because profiling used bulk unsorted PBMCs, naive and antigen-experienced compartments could not be compared conclusively. Compared with the aged group, the long-lived group had more naive CD4+ T cells, fewer expanded clones and increased TCR diversity, a pattern suggesting age selection.

In the germline V gene, CDR1 corresponds to KGHDR and CDR2 to SFDVKD. Including cysteine and phenylalanine, the CDR3 has 17 amino acids. Only the CDR3 part of the read is kept: 51 bases, read in frame from the first base. Donors were under 40 systemically healthy Caucasian individuals from Russia aged roughly 6 to 90 years. Each donor gave roughly 9 milliliters of peripheral blood, drawn into EDTA-treated Vacutainer tubes. Ficoll-Paque density-gradient centrifugation was used to isolate PBMCs, with at least 6.5 million obtained per sample. Trizol reagent was used to extract total RNA from PBMCs, with at least 6 micrograms per sample. For every donor, an aliquot of PBMCs went through flow cytometry to measure the percentages of naive CD45RAhigh/CD27high T cells. This same sample was also taken into another study, of T cells of mothers and their children. As the second paper documents: The donors were nine systemically healthy Caucasian individuals, made up of three mothers and their six children. cDNA synthesis used all of the extracted RNA, with around 1.6 ug of RNA in each 15 ul reaction. In the second PCR, sample barcodes and 2-4 random nucleotides were introduced via the M1S primer. Over 9.5 million TCR beta CDR3 reads were obtained for each mother, and 2.5 million to 3 million reads were obtained for each child. In both related and unrelated pairs, thymic selection shapes the output of TCR recombination in a similar way, with inherited differences having only a minor effect. Normalized repertoire overlap was always found to be slightly, but never significantly, higher in related mother-child pairs than in unrelated mother-child pairs. With a sensitivity of roughly 93 clones per million clonotypes, no persistent microchimeric T cell clones were detected. The study used deep NGS to compare TCR beta repertoires of mothers and children, seeking features distinguishing related mother-child pairs from unrelated individuals. Mothers averaged about 40 +/- 4 years of age and children averaged around 10 +/- 4 years. After adapter ligation was performed with NEBNext reagents, the libraries were sequenced on an Illumina HiSeq 2000 with 100+100 nt paired-end reads. To prevent cross-contamination, the mother and child libraries were prepared a month apart and were sequenced in separate runs. Each donor had between about 450,000 and 2,100,000 distinct TCR beta clonotypes identified. Naive TCR beta clonotypes were estimated from low-frequency clonotypes matched to each donor's FACS-determined naive share, without sorting.

The sequenced material came from blood. This receptor was identified in a boy between 10 and 17 years old in good health. Recombination linked TRBV24-1 to TRBJ2-5; the D segment could be TRBD1, given 6 matching bases. The tail of the sequence fits TRBJ2-1 better, so the J call may be wrong. The DNA reads TGTGCCACCAGCGACATAAGGGTACAGGGCGTCCACAATGAGCAGTTCTTC. This translates into CATSDIRVQGVHNEQFF.